The 19 T cell receptor beta chains below come from one sample, sequenced in a study of T cell responses to AZD1222 COVID-19 vaccine. The method was immunoSEQ multiplex PCR; TCRdb's version includes in-frame clones alone and lacks a portion of them. The sample holds 95,000 to 150,000 clones, roughly 84% seen once. The material sequenced was peripheral blood, taken on day 0 of AZD1222 vaccination. These receptor sequences come from an adult in good health.

This chain links TRBV5-1 with TRBJ1-2; tentatively, D is TRBD1 (6 bases). V lost 0 bases, J lost 8 bases, and 11 bases lay in between. CDR1 and CDR2 from the germline V gene are SGHRS and YFSETQ. The CDR3 loop spans 13 amino acids. CDR3 sequence reads: CASSLEQGQGYTF. CDR3 in DNA: TGCGCCAGCAGCTTGGAACAGGGACAAGGCTACACCTTC.

The chain employs TRBV10-3 and TRBJ1-2, with a weak D call TRBD1 (5 bases). V was trimmed by 4 bases and J by 7 bases, leaving 13 bases between them. CDR1 is ENHRY and CDR2 is SYGVKD in the germline V gene. The CDR3 covers 13 residues. The CDR3 loop is CAISAGPRGGYTF. The CDR3 DNA sequence: TGTGCCATCAGTGCTGGCCCTAGGGGTGGCTACACCTTC.

The chain is built from TRBV25-1 and TRBJ2-3, with D hard to call. This CDR3 comprises 12 residues. V lost 6 bases and J lost 0, with 4 bases in between. Germline V gene sequence: CDR1 MGHDK, CDR2 SYGVNS. As DNA, the CDR3 is TGTGCCAGCAGGGCAAGCACAGATACGCAGTATTTT. Translated, it gives CASRASTDTQYF. Filled out from reference TRBV25-1 and TRBJ2-3, the complete variable domain reads EADIYQTPRYLVIGTGKKITLECSQTMGHDKMYWYQQDPGMELHLIHYSYGVNSTEKGDLSSESTVSRIRTEHFPLTLESARPSHTSQYLCASRASTDTQYFGPGTRLTVL.

This sequence joins TRBV6-5 and TRBJ2-1, with 11 bases lining up with TRBD2. The V and J ends lost 7 bases and 8 bases, in that order; junction bases with no gene match: 10. The CDR3 loop spans 15 amino acids. CDR1 MNHEY and CDR2 SVGAGI come from the germline V gene. CDR3 in DNA: TGTGCCAGCATCCAGCTAGCGGGGGGCGGCGATGAGCAGTTCTTC. It specifies CASIQLAGGGDEQFF.

Only one count was recorded for this clone. The J gene is TRBJ1-1, the V gene TRBV6-5, with D uncertain. The length of the CDR3 is 12 residues. Germline values: CDR1 MNHEY, CDR2 SVGAGI. The germline V and J ends were trimmed by 8 bases and 0 bases, with 7 bases remaining between them. CDR3 residues: CASWRMNTEAFF. CDR3 nucleotide sequence: TGTGCCAGCTGGAGAATGAACACTGAAGCTTTCTTT.

This clone occurred once. CDR3 sequence: CASSLGRWRTWGQETQYF. The CDR3, as DNA: TGTGCCAGCAGCTTAGGGAGGTGGCGAACGTGGGGACAAGAGACCCAGTACTTC. The chain links TRBV7-8 to TRBJ2-5; D is possibly TRBD2 (5 bases). The V end was cut by 1 base, the J end by 2 bases, with 20 bases between. The CDR3 runs 18 residues. The germline CDR1 and CDR2 sequences are SGHVS and FQNEAQ.

The chain recombines TRBV6-6 with TRBJ1-2; 10 nucleotides line up with TRBD1. The germline CDR1 and CDR2 sequences are MNHNY and SVGAGI (reference sequence). This CDR3 has 13 amino acids. The ends lost 5 bases at V and 5 bases at J; junction bases unmatched: 2. In DNA form, the CDR3 reads TGTGCCAGCAGTACGGGACAGGGGTATGGCTACACCTTC. It yields the protein CASSTGQGYGYTF.

This chain links TRBV4-2 with TRBJ2-2; 10 bases are a match to TRBD1. The CDR3 spans 17 residues. The germline gives CDR1 LGHNA, CDR2 YNFKEQ. J gave up 2 bases and V 0 bases, and 3 bases lay outside the gene matches. The CDR3 nucleotides read TGTGCCAGCAGCCAAGATTGGACAGGGGGAAACACCGGGGAGCTGTTTTTT. As protein: CASSQDWTGGNTGELFF.

The J gene is TRBJ2-6, the V gene TRBV27; a weak D match, TRBD1 (6 bases). Germline CDR1 is MNHEY and CDR2 is SMNVEV (reference sequence). The V end lost 2 bases, the J end lost 3 bases, and 11 bases lay between the germline ends. The CDR3 consists of 16 residues. The CDR3 here is CASSLLQGNGANVLTF. The CDR3 bases are TGTGCCAGCAGTTTACTACAGGGTAATGGGGCCAACGTCCTGACTTTC.

This clone was counted only a few times. The genes are TRBV9 and TRBJ1-4; no clear D gene. The V gene lost 0 bases and the J gene lost 8 bases, with 11 bases spanning the gap. Germline V gives CDR1 SGDLS, CDR2 YYNGEE. The CDR3 contains 14 residues. CDR3 nucleotide sequence: TGTGCCAGCAGCGTAGGCGGGGTGAGGGAAAAACTGTTTTTT. Translated, it gives CASSVGGVREKLFF.

The gene calls are TRBV4-3 and TRBJ2-7; weak D call: TRBD1 (5 bases). This CDR3 has 14 residues. Germline values: CDR1 LGHNA, CDR2 YSLEER. The V end was cut by 1 base, the J end by 3 bases, with 10 bases between. The DNA for the CDR3 is TGCGCCAGCAGCCAAGGGAGACAGCTCTACGAGCAGTACTTC. Translation gives CASSQGRQLYEQYF.

V gene TRBV7-6 combines with J gene TRBJ2-2, with 7 bases matching TRBD1. There are 16 residues in the CDR3. With 4 bases clipped from V and 4 bases from J, the junction kept 9 bases outside the gene matches. CDR1 and CDR2 (germline): SGHVS, FNYEAQ. CDR3 sequence: CASSYMQGVGTGELFF. Written as DNA, the CDR3 is TGTGCCAGCAGCTACATGCAGGGGGTGGGCACCGGGGAGCTGTTTTTT.

This chain uses TRBV2 with TRBJ1-1; D is undetermined. The length of the CDR3 is 15 residues. Trimming left V 3 bases short and J 5 bases short, with 16 bases between. Germline CDR1 is SNHLY and CDR2 is FYNNEI. The CDR3 loop reads CASSDVGSWATEAFF. The CDR3 DNA reads as TGTGCCAGCAGTGATGTAGGATCTTGGGCTACTGAAGCTTTCTTT.

This chain links TRBV20-1 with TRBJ1-2, with D maybe TRBD1 (5 bases). The V gene lost 5 bases and the J gene lost 8 bases, with 12 bases spanning the gap. This CDR3 region has 11 residues. Germline lookup yields CDR1 DFQATT and CDR2 SNEGSKA (reference sequence). In DNA, the CDR3 is TGCAGTGCTCACAGGCCCGAGGGCTACACCTTC. This codes for CSAHRPEGYTF.

The chain employs TRBV23-1 and TRBJ1-5; 9 bases are shared with TRBD1. TRBV23-1 is recorded as an ORF, its role being uncertain. V dropped 4 bases and J dropped 7; count of bases not matched to a gene: 8. CDR3 length: 15 residues. The CDR3 DNA is TGCGCCAGCAGTCGGGGACAGGGCGGCCTCCAGCCCCAGCATTTT. As protein: CASSRGQGGLQPQHF.

In DNA form, the CDR3 reads TGTGCCAGCAAAAGGGACGGAAGCTATGGCTACACCTTC. Residues: CASKRDGSYGYTF. This chain uses TRBV2 with TRBJ1-2; D perhaps matches TRBD1 (5 bases). V gave up 7 bases and J gave up 4 bases, with 13 bases separating them. The CDR3 contains 13 residues. Germline loops: CDR1 SNHLY, CDR2 FYNNEI.

The V call is TRBV9, the J call TRBJ2-7; 8 bases match TRBD1. Trimming removed 2 bases from V and 3 bases from J; junction bases left unmatched: 4. The CDR3 loop spans 14 amino acids. The germline CDR1 and CDR2 sequences are SGDLS and YYNGEE. The CDR3 sequence is CASSVDRGFYEQYF. CDR3 bases: TGTGCCAGCAGCGTCGACAGGGGCTTCTACGAGCAGTACTTC.

The rearrangement uses TRBV6-5 and TRBJ2-3, with D possibly matching TRBD2 (5 bases). The CDR3 is 15 amino acids. V lost 7 bases to trimming and J lost 2 bases, with 16 bases between them. Germline loops: CDR1 MNHEY, CDR2 SVGAGI. In DNA, the CDR3 is TGTGCCAGCACTACCCTCGGAGGAAACACAGATACGCAGTATTTT. Its protein is CASTTLGGNTDTQYF.

The chain joins TRBV23-1 to TRBJ1-2; possible D gene TRBD1, 5 bases. TRBV23-1 is an ORF for which the function is uncertain. Trimming pared 5 bases from V and 1 base from J, leaving 17 bases between. The CDR3 extends over 16 amino acids. CDR3 amino acids: CASSEWGRGINYGYTF. In DNA, the CDR3 is TGCGCCAGCAGTGAATGGGGGAGGGGCATTAACTATGGCTACACCTTC.